This T cell receptor beta chain was documented in a study of T-cell memory formation after mild COVID-19. Study-level results: Some SARS-CoV-2-responding clones were already detected in memory before infection. The study found contracting CD4+ clones mainly in CM and EM and contracting CD8+ clones in EMRA.

Constant-segment-primed 5'RACE gave TCR alpha and TCR beta cDNA libraries with sample barcodes and UMIs. TCRdb processed the 5' RACE reads anew with MiXCR; each CDR3 protein has one entry. The sample yields 430,000 or so distinct CDR3 sequences, around 25% seen once. There are many counts of this clonotype. No antigen is known for it. This sequence originates from an adult woman who had mild COVID-19 (a few samples of this study predate the infection). Cell type and time point are not known. What was sequenced was PBMCs or a T cell subset sorted from them (not recorded which).

CDR3 region: CASSQDWGAMNTEAFF. Here the CDR3 DNA reads TGTGCCAGCAGCCAAGATTGGGGGGCAATGAACACTGAAGCTTTCTTT. The rearrangement uses TRBV3-1 and TRBJ1-1; D perhaps matches TRBD1 (6 bases). CDR3 length: 16 residues. The V gene's germline CDR1 is LGHDT and CDR2 YNNKEL (reference sequence). The V end was cut by 0 bases, the J end by 0 bases, with 11 bases between.